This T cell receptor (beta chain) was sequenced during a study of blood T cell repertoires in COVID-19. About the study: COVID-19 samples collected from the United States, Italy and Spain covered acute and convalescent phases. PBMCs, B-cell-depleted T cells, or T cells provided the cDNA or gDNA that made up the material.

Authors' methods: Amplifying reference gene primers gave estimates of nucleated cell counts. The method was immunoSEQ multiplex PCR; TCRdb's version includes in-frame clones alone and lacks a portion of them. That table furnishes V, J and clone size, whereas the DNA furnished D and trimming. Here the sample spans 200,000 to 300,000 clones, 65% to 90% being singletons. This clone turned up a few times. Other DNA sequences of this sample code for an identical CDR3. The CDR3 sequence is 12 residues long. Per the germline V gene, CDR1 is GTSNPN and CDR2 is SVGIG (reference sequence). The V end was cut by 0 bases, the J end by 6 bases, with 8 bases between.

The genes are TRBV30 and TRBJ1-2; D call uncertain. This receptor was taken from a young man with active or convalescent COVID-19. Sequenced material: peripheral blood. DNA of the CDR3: TGTGCCTGGAGTGTACGGGAGGATGGCTACACCTTC. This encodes CAWSVREDGYTF.